This T cell receptor (beta chain) emerged from a study of blood T cells in healthy people across ages. Study-wide points: The unknown donor CMV status may have confounded expanded clonotype changes.

Primers used in a second PCR of about 7 to 12 cycles were a sample-barcoded 5' primer and a J-beta primer mix. TCRdb recomputed calls from the 5' RACE reads with MiXCR, one row per CDR3 protein. The repertoire holds roughly 730,000 distinct CDR3 sequences, with 56% as singletons. V was pared by 10 bases and J by 1 base, with 11 bases between. Germline CDR1 reads ENHRY; CDR2 reads SYGVKD. The CDR3 has 12 residues. This clonotype was detected a few times. The antigen is undetermined. The rearrangement uses TRBV10-3 and TRBJ2-7; maybe TRBD2 (5 bases). The specimen sequenced was blood. This receptor was obtained from a middle-aged man in good health. The CDR3 sequence: CATQAESYEQYF. As DNA, the CDR3 is TGTGCCACCCAAGCGGAATCCTACGAGCAGTACTTC.